This T cell receptor (beta chain) came from a study of blood T cells in healthy people across ages. Points from the study as a whole: PBMCs that were unsorted prevented a conclusive naive versus antigen-experienced comparison. Among long-lived donors, naive CD4+ cells were more numerous and diversity higher than in aged donors.

Roughly 9.5 milliliters of peripheral blood were drawn from each donor into EDTA-treated tubes. Per sample, no less than 6 micrograms of total RNA were extracted. The germline V gene encodes CDR1 SGDLS and CDR2 YYNGEE. V lost 4 bases and J 0 bases, leaving 8 bases between the germline ends. This CDR3 region has 15 residues. A sample-barcoded 5' primer and a J-beta primer mix were used in a second PCR of roughly 7 to 11 cycles. TCRdb re-called the 5' RACE reads through MiXCR, storing one row per CDR3 protein. This repertoire shows about a million distinct CDR3 sequences, 30% to 40% found once; its top ten account for about an eighth. As concerns this clonotype: Antigen specificity is unknown.

The rearrangement links TRBV9 to TRBJ2-6; D gene uncertain. Input material: blood. The clonotype comes from a man in his late teens or twenties in good health. In DNA form, the CDR3 reads TGTGCCAGCAGCCCCGAGAGCTCTGGGGCCAACGTCCTGACTTTC. The encoded protein is CASSPESSGANVLTF.